The TCR beta chain under discussion was sequenced for a study of identical twins. This CDR3 has 14 amino acids. V gave up 3 bases and J gave up 3 bases, with 10 bases separating them. The germline V gene encodes CDR1 SGHDT and CDR2 YYEEEE. TCRdb fed the 5' RACE reads into MiXCR, producing one record per CDR3 protein. The sample yields under 1 million distinct CDR3 sequences, roughly an eighth seen once. In addition, the sample was reused for a study of yellow fever vaccine responses in identical twins.

This rearrangement joins TRBV5-6 to TRBJ2-1; D may be TRBD2 (6 bases). This TCR derives from a woman aged 18-29 years in good health. The material sequenced was PBMCs. The CDR3 nucleotides read TGTGCCAGCAGCTCGGGGACTGTCTACAATGAGCAGTTCTTC. Residues: CASSSGTVYNEQFF.